The text below deals with one T cell receptor (beta chain). This specimen belongs to a study of control samples from healthy donors and cancer patients. Profiled with immunoSEQ multiplex PCR; TCRdb holds only in-frame clones, not every one. Among 150,000 to 200,000 clones listed, roughly 90% were seen once. The sample taken for sequencing was blood. This TCR was sampled from a man aged 25 to 45 in good health.

As DNA, the CDR3 is TGTGCCAGCAGCTTACCCCGACAGGGATCGGCAGATACGCAGTATTTT. Its protein product is CASSLPRQGSADTQYF. The rearrangement links TRBV7-9 to TRBJ2-3, with 7 bases fitting TRBD1. V lost 2 bases, J lost 4 bases, and 9 bases stayed unmatched. The germline V gene encodes CDR1 SEHNR and CDR2 FQNEAQ (reference sequence). This CDR3 contains 16 residues.